The clone carrying this T cell receptor beta chain was seen many times. Antigen specificity is unknown. This sample is drawn from a study of Graves' ophthalmopathy and Graves' hyperthyroidism. Study-wide points: Most expanded clonotypes from thyroid (those above 0.001 frequency) were also found in blood.

As the template, RNA transcripts were used to amplify TCR beta CDR3 regions. RT-PCR with HTBI primers came first, then second-round multiplex PCR. Via MiXCR, TCRdb re-called the multiplex PCR reads, giving one row per CDR3 protein. This repertoire shows 1 million to 1.3 million distinct CDR3 sequences, roughly two fifths found once; its top ten account for over 8.5%. V gave up 1 base and J gave up 6 bases, with 1 base separating them. Germline lookup yields CDR1 SGHVS and CDR2 FQNEAQ. There are 12 residues in the CDR3. Exclusion applied to patients with other autoimmune diseases, uncontrolled infections, pregnancy or lactation. Orbital computed tomography and thyroid ultrasound, along with TRAb, serum thyroxine and clinical symptoms, underpinned diagnosis.

Input material: peripheral blood or thyroid tissue (not recorded which). This chain connects TRBV7-8 to TRBJ1-6; D gene unclear. The clonotype originates from an adult man with Graves' hyperthyroidism. CDR3: CASSLVNSPLHF. In DNA, the CDR3 is TGTGCCAGCAGCTTAGTTAATTCACCCCTCCACTTT.